This TCR beta chain was sequenced during a study of blood T cell repertoires in COVID-19. Libraries were prepared by immunoSEQ multiplex PCR; TCRdb keeps only in-frame clonotypes and omits some of them. This sample has 120,000 to 150,000 clones, with almost 90% found just once. Germline CDR1 and CDR2: GTSNPN and SVGIG (reference sequence). The CDR3 has 11 residues. V was shortened by 3 bases and J by 4 bases, with 5 bases between the two germline ends. This clone was detected once. This TCR was recovered from a human donor in a cohort sampled during active COVID-19. This chain joins TRBV30 and TRBJ2-3; the D is unclear. Sample: peripheral blood. This chain's CDR3 is CAWRQADTQYF. As DNA, the CDR3 is TGTGCCTGGAGACAAGCAGATACGCAGTATTTT.